Listed below are T cell receptor beta chains from one sample, sequenced in a study of blood T cell repertoires in COVID-19. Some clones are missing from TCRdb's copy, which holds only in-frame ones; the method was immunoSEQ multiplex PCR. The table records some 250,000 clones, around 86% of them present only once. Material for sequencing was peripheral blood. These receptor sequences come from a man older than 75 with acute or convalescent COVID-19. CDR3s include the opening cysteine and the closing phenylalanine or tryptophan. Fields, in order: clone size, J gene, V gene, D gene, CDR3 DNA, CDR3 protein. The D gene is left open where the match is weak. Clone size, where shown, is once, few, many, or a class for clones that have expanded.

size: NA
J: TRBJ2-5
V: TRBV5-1
D: TRBD1
DNA: TGCGCCAGCAGCCCAACGACAGGGGAGACCCAGTACTTC
CDR3: CASSPTTGETQYF

size: few
J: TRBJ1-6
V: TRBV2
D: NA
DNA: TGTGCCAGCAGTGAAGGACAGAATTCACCCCTCCACTTT
CDR3: CASSEGQNSPLHF

size: NA
J: TRBJ1-1
V: TRBV28
D: NA
DNA: TGTGCCAGCAGTCGGCCTACAGGCCTAAACACTGAAGCTTTCTTT
CDR3: CASSRPTGLNTEAFF

size: NA
J: TRBJ2-7
V: TRBV6-1
D: NA
DNA: TGTGCCAGCAGTGATAAGAGGAAGGGGGTCTACGAGCAGTACTTC
CDR3: CASSDKRKGVYEQYF

size: NA
J: TRBJ2-7
V: TRBV27
D: NA
DNA: TGTGCCAGCAGCCCCGGGACTCTCGACGGGGAGCAGTACTTC
CDR3: CASSPGTLDGEQYF

size: NA
J: TRBJ1-1
V: TRBV19
D: TRBD1
DNA: TGTGCCAGTAGCACCCGGACAGGGGCCAGGTACACTGAAGCTTTCTTT
CDR3: CASSTRTGARYTEAFF

size: NA
J: TRBJ2-1
V: TRBV6-1
D: NA
DNA: TGTGCCAGCAGTGAGAATGCCGGTCGGCAGTTCTTC
CDR3: CASSENAGRQFF

size: NA
J: TRBJ2-7
V: TRBV6-6
D: TRBD2
DNA: TGTGCCAGCAGTTACCGGGCTAGCGGGGGCTACGAGCAGTACTTC
CDR3: CASSYRASGGYEQYF

size: NA
J: TRBJ2-4
V: TRBV19
D: NA
DNA: TGTGCCAGTAGTATAGATCCCAGGGGAGGGCTAAACATTCAGTACTTC
CDR3: CASSIDPRGGLNIQYF

size: NA
J: TRBJ2-7
V: TRBV28
D: TRBD2
DNA: TGTGCCAGCGGGACTAGCGGGGGGGCAGTCTACGAGCAGTACTTC
CDR3: CASGTSGGAVYEQYF

size: NA
J: TRBJ1-2
V: TRBV19
D: TRBD1
DNA: TGTGCCAGTAGTATACAGGGGGCCAACTATGGCTACACCTTC
CDR3: CASSIQGANYGYTF

size: NA
J: TRBJ2-7
V: TRBV27
D: NA
DNA: TGTGCCAGCTCCCGGGGTAACGAGCAGTACTTC
CDR3: CASSRGNEQYF

size: NA
J: TRBJ1-2
V: TRBV6-1
D: NA
DNA: TGTGCCAGCAGTGACCAGTTCCATGGCTACACCTTC
CDR3: CASSDQFHGYTF

size: NA
J: TRBJ2-5
V: TRBV7-9
D: NA
DNA: TGTGCCAGCAGCTTAACGACACCCCAGGAGACCCAGTACTTC
CDR3: CASSLTTPQETQYF

size: few
J: TRBJ1-5
V: TRBV19
D: NA
DNA: TGTGCCAGTAGTATACAGGGGCCTAATCAGCCCCAGCATTTT
CDR3: CASSIQGPNQPQHF

size: NA
J: TRBJ1-2
V: TRBV5-5
D: TRBD1
DNA: TGTGCCAGCAGCGTGGACCCAGGGGGCTATGGCTACACCTTC
CDR3: CASSVDPGGYGYTF

size: NA
J: TRBJ1-5
V: TRBV29-1
D: NA
DNA: TGCAGCGTGGGGGCAGGGGATCAGCCCCAGCATTTT
CDR3: CSVGAGDQPQHF

size: NA
J: TRBJ2-7
V: TRBV19
D: NA
DNA: TGTGCCAGTAGTACAGGGTTCTCCTACGAGCAGTACTTC
CDR3: CASSTGFSYEQYF